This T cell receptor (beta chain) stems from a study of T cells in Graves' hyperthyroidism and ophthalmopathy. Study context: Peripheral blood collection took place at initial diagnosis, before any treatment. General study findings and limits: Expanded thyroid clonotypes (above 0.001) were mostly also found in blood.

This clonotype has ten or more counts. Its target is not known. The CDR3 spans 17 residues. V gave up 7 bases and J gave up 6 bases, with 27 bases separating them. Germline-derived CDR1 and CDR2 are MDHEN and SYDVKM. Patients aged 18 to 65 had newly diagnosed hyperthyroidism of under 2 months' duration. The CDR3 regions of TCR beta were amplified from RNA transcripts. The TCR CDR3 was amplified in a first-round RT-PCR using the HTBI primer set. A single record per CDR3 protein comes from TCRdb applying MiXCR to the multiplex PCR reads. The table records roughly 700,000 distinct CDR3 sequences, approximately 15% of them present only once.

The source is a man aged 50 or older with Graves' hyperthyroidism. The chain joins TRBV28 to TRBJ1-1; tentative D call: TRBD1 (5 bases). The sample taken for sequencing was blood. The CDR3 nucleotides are TGTGCCAGCACCCAACCCCCGGGCAGGGAACGAGAGTCTGAAGCTTTCTTT. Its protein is CASTQPPGRERESEAFF. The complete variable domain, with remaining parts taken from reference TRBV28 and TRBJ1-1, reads DVKVTQSSRYLVKRTGEKVFLECVQDMDHENMFWYRQDPGLGLRLIYFSYDVKMKEKGDIPEGYSVSREKKERFSLILESASTNQTSMYLCASTQPPGRERESEAFFGQGTRLTVV.